The present T cell receptor (beta chain) was sequenced within a study of early T cells in non-severe SARS-CoV-2 infection. There are many counts of this clonotype. Via MiXCR, TCRdb re-called the 5' RACE reads, giving one row per CDR3 protein. This table holds around 100,000 distinct CDR3 sequences, roughly 13% found once. This CDR3 has 18 amino acids. Germline V gene data show CDR1 as MDHEN and CDR2 as SYDVKM. The ends were cut back, 5 bases at V and 0 bases at J, with 20 bases in the middle. The sequence was collected from an adult who was a healthcare worker with PCR-confirmed SARS-CoV-2 infection or an uninfected control (not recorded which). This chain connects TRBV28 to TRBJ1-5, with a possible D match to TRBD1 (5 bases). Sequencing was performed on whole blood. CDR3 region: CASSLPQGPFYSNQPQHF. The DNA of the CDR3 is TGTGCCAGCAGTCTCCCCCAGGGCCCCTTCTATAGCAATCAGCCCCAGCATTTT.